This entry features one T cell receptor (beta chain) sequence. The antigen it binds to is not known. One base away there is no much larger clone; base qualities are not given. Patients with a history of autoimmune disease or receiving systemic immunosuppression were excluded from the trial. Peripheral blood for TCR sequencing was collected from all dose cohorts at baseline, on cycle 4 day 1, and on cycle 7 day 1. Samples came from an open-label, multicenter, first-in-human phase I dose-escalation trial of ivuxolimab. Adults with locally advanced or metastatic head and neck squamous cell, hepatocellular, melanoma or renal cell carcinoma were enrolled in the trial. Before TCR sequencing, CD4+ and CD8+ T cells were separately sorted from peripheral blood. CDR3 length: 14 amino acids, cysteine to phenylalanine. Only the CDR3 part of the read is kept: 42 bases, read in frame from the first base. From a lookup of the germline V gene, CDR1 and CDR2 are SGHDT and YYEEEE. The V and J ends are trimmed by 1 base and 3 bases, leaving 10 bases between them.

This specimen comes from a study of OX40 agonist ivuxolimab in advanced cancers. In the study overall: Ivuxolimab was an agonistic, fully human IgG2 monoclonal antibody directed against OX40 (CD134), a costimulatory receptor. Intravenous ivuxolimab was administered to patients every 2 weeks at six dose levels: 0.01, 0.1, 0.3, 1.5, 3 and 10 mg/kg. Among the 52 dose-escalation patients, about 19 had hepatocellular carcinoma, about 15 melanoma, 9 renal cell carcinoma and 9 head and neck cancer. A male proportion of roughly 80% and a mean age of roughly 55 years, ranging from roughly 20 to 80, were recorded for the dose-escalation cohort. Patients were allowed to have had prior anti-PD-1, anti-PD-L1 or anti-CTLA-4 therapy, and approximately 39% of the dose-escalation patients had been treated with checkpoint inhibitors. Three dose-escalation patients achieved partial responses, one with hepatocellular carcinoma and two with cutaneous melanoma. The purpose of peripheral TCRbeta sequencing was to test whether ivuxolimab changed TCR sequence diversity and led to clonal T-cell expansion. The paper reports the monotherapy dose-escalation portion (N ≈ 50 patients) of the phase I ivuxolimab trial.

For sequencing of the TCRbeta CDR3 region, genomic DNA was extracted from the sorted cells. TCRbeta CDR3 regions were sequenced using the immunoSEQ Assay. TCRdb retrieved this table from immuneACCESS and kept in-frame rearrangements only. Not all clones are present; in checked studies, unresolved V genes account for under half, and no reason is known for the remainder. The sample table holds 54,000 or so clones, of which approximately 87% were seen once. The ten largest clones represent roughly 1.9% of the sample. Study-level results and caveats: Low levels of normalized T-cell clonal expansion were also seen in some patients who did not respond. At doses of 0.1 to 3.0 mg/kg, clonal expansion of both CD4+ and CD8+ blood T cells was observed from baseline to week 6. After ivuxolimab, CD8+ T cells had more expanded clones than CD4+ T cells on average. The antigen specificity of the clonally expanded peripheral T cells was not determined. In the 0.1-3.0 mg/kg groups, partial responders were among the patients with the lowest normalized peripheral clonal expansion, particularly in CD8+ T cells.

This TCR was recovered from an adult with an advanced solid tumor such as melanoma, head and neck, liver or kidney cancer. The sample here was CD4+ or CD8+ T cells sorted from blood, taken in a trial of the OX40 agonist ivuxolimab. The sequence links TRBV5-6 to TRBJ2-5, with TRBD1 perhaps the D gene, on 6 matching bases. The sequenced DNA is TGTGCCAGCAGCTTGTCTTCAGGGGAAGAGACCCAGTACTTC. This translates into CASSLSSGEETQYF.